This T cell receptor (beta chain) originates from a study of PD-1 blockade in classical Hodgkin lymphoma. Brentuximab vedotin exposure varied among the patients, all of whom had relapsed after autologous stem cell transplantation. Study-wide points: Newly diagnosed patients had diversity similar to the baseline diversity of complete responders.

Clones were sequenced by immunoSEQ multiplex PCR, and TCRdb holds only the in-frame ones, with some missing. This sample carries over 90,000 clones, 89% of them seen once, and the ten largest clones take about 10%. The junction had 20 bases not matched to a gene; V was cut back by 6 bases and J by 9 bases. The CDR3 consists of 18 residues. Germline V gives CDR1 LNHDA, CDR2 SQIVND (reference sequence). For this clone: Antigen unknown.

The TCR sequence derives from a human donor with classical Hodgkin lymphoma. This material consisted of peripheral blood mononuclear cells (PBMCs), taken before the second cycle of nivolumab. The rearrangement uses TRBV19 and TRBJ2-1; 10 positions match TRBD1. CDR3 residues: CASRHSYLGTGEGFEQFF. Here the CDR3 DNA reads TGTGCCAGTAGACACTCATACCTCGGGACAGGGGAAGGATTTGAGCAGTTCTTC.